The 27 T cell receptor beta chains below were found in one sample sequenced in a study of identical twins. TCRdb reprocessed the 5' RACE reads with MiXCR, giving one entry per CDR3 protein. Altogether approximately 670,000 distinct CDR3 sequences are present, around 6% being singletons, with the ten largest covering roughly 1.8%. Sequenced material: naive T cells sorted from blood. The receptor set was obtained from a man between 18 and 29 years old in good health.

On this clonotype itself: A much bigger clone sits one base away, suggesting this may be a read error. This chain joins TRBV10-3 and TRBJ2-7, with 9 bases fitting TRBD2. Germline-derived CDR1 and CDR2 are ENHRY and SYGVKD. V was clipped by 8 bases and J by 7 bases; unmatched bases: 12. CDR3 length: 14 residues. CDR3 nucleotide sequence: TGTGCCATCTGTGGGCTAGCGGGAATCGGGGAGCAGTACGTC. The encoded protein is CAICGLAGIGEQYV.

V gene TRBV19 combines with J gene TRBJ1-5; perhaps TRBD1 as D (6 bases). The germline CDR1 and CDR2 sequences are LNHDA and SQIVND (reference sequence). V lost 3 bases and J 4 bases, leaving 7 bases between the germline ends. The CDR3 length is 13 residues. CDR3 sequence (DNA): TGTGCCAGTAGTATGGACAGAAATCAGCCCCAGCATTTT. Translation: CASSMDRNQPQHF.

The table lists this clonotype with a few counts. The rearrangement links TRBV7-2 to TRBJ2-3; either TRBD1 or TRBD2 may fit D (5 bases each). Trimming stripped 3 bases from V and 2 bases from J, with 15 bases between. The germline V gene has CDR1 SGHTA and CDR2 FQGNSA. The CDR3 has 16 amino acids. CDR3 in amino acids: CASSFAGTGITDTQYF. CDR3 sequence (DNA): TGTGCCAGCAGCTTCGCTGGGACCGGGATCACAGATACGCAGTATTTT.

This clonotype was counted many times. The rearrangement links TRBV6-1 to TRBJ1-5, with D tentatively TRBD1 (6 bases). The CDR3 runs to 13 residues. Germline CDR1 reads MNHNS; CDR2 reads SASEGT. Trimming left V 6 bases short and J 4 bases short, with 10 bases between. CDR3 coding DNA: TGTGCCAGCAGACAGGGACCTAATCAGCCCCAGCATTTT. Translating gives CASRQGPNQPQHF.

This clonotype was counted at least ten times. The V gene is TRBV11-1, the J gene TRBJ2-5, with 10 bases identical to TRBD1. The CDR3 is made up of 17 amino acids. J was trimmed by 5 bases and V by 5 bases; bases with no gene match: 14. Germline V gene lookup returns CDR1 SGHAT and CDR2 FQDESV (reference sequence). The CDR3, as DNA: TGTGCCAGCAGCCTTTGGACAGGGGGTCGGAGGGGCGAGACCCAGTACTTC. Amino acid sequence: CASSLWTGGRRGETQYF.

The chain recombines TRBV20-1 with TRBJ2-5; 12 bases match TRBD2. Germline CDR1 reads DFQATT; CDR2 reads SNEGSKA (reference sequence). With V trimmed by 3 bases and J by 1 base, 12 bases remained unmatched. The CDR3 runs to 18 residues. CDR3 protein: CSASSGLAGGPRQETQYF. In DNA form, the CDR3 reads TGCAGTGCTAGTTCGGGGCTAGCGGGAGGGCCGCGCCAAGAGACCCAGTACTTC.

This clonotype came up a few times. The chain uses TRBV5-1 and TRBJ2-7, with 13 nucleotides matching TRBD2. The CDR3 covers 16 residues. Trimming cost V 4 bases and J 4 bases; bases outside gene matches: 8. Germline-derived CDR1 and CDR2 are SGHRS and YFSETQ. The CDR3 DNA follows: TGCGCCAGCAGCCCGGGCCTGACTAGCGGGAGGTACGAGCAGTACGTC. Residues: CASSPGLTSGRYEQYV.

This clonotype occurred many times. The genes are TRBV29-1 and TRBJ2-3; maybe TRBD1 (6 bases). The germline V gene has CDR1 SQVTM and CDR2 ANQGSEA. The CDR3 consists of 14 residues. V dropped 7 bases and J dropped 3 bases, with 17 bases sitting between them. The CDR3 coding sequence is TGCAGCGCCGTCACAGGGAAGGGGACAGATACGCAGTATTTT. Translating it yields CSAVTGKGTDTQYF.

At least ten counts were recorded for this clonotype. The rearrangement links TRBV12-3 or TRBV12-4 to TRBJ2-3, with D possibly being TRBD1 (5 bases). Trimming took off 5 bases at V and 9 bases at J, with 24 bases between the two ends. The CDR3 has 16 amino acids. The chain's CDR3 is CASSPRSGRRSWTQYF. The CDR3 DNA reads as TGTGCCAGCAGTCCCCGGTCAGGGCGGCGGAGTTGGACGCAGTATTTT.

Only a few counts were recorded for this clonotype. This rearrangement joins TRBV7-6 to TRBJ2-7, with D perhaps matching TRBD1 or TRBD2 (5 bases each). With 6 bases removed from V and 2 bases from J, the gap between germline ends came to 14 bases. The CDR3 consists of 14 residues. CDR1 SGHVS and CDR2 FNYEAQ come from the germline V gene. The CDR3 bases are TGTGCCAGCAGTTCTACCGGGACGCCCTACGAGCAGTACTTC. Amino acids: CASSSTGTPYEQYF.

The sample holds a few counts of this clonotype. The genes are TRBV5-1 and TRBJ1-4; TRBD1 is a possible D gene (6 bases). CDR3 length: 15 residues. With 0 bases removed from V and 5 bases from J, the gap between germline ends came to 11 bases. Germline CDR1 reads SGHRS; CDR2 reads YFSETQ. The CDR3 nucleotides are TGCGCCAGCAGCTTGGTGGGACAAAGAAATGAAAAACTGTTTTTT. It codes for CASSLVGQRNEKLFF.

This clonotype has a count of ten or more. This sequence joins TRBV5-1 and TRBJ1-5, with D unclear. Germline assignment: CDR1 SGHRS and CDR2 YFSETQ. The CDR3 sequence is 15 residues long. The V end was cut by 0 bases, the J end by 7 bases, with 14 bases between. CDR3 sequence (DNA): TGCGCCAGCAGCTTGGCCGGGAGCGCCGGGCAGCCCCAGCATTTT. This encodes CASSLAGSAGQPQHF.

This clonotype was seen repeatedly, ten times or more. The rearrangement links TRBV5-1 to TRBJ2-2; D is ambiguous. The CDR3 extends over 11 amino acids. The V and J ends lost 0 bases and 12 bases respectively, with 6 bases between them. Per germline, CDR1 SGHRS and CDR2 YFSETQ. The CDR3 loop is CASSLGLKLFF. CDR3 DNA sequence: TGCGCCAGCAGCTTGGGTCTAAAGCTGTTTTTT. The entire variable domain, with the rest obtained from reference TRBV5-1 and TRBJ2-2, is as follows: KAGVTQTPRYLIKTRGQQVTLSCSPISGHRSVSWYQQTPGQGLQFLFEYFSETQRNKGNFPGRFSGRQFSNSRSEMNVSTLELGDSALYLCASSLGLKLFFGEGSRLTVL.

In this sample, this clonotype turned up a few times. V usage is TRBV30 and J usage is TRBJ2-7, with TRBD2 identical over 12 bases. The V segment lost 6 bases and the J segment 2 bases; nucleotides outside the gene matches: 11. Germline CDR1 reads GTSNPN; CDR2 reads SVGIG (reference sequence). The CDR3 is 16 amino acids. The CDR3 region is CACLGLAGLSAYEQYF. In DNA form, the CDR3 reads TGTGCCTGCCTGGGACTAGCGGGTTTATCCGCCTACGAGCAGTACTTC.

This clonotype was seen many times. The rearrangement joins TRBV3-1 to TRBJ2-7; D gene uncertain. This CDR3 comprises 13 residues. The germline V gene has CDR1 LGHDT and CDR2 YNNKEL (reference sequence). V lost 1 base, J lost 2 bases, and 6 bases lay in between. In DNA, the CDR3 is TGTGCCAGCAGCCAAGCTACGGCCTACGAGCAGTACGTC. Its protein product is CASSQATAYEQYV.

The V and J genes are TRBV5-1 and TRBJ2-7, with 7 bases aligning to TRBD1. CDR3 length: 14 amino acids. In germline, CDR1 is SGHRS, CDR2 YFSETQ. The trim removed 4 bases at V and 3 bases at J, leaving 7 bases unmatched. The CDR3 DNA follows: TGCGCCAGCAGCCCCAGTGCAGGGGGCTACGAGCAGTACGTC. It specifies CASSPSAGGYEQYV.

This clonotype was seen many times. V and J are TRBV7-9 and TRBJ2-7; 7 bases line up with TRBD1. Germline V gives CDR1 SEHNR, CDR2 FQNEAQ (reference sequence). V lost 2 bases to trimming and J lost 0 bases; unmatched junction nucleotides: 7. The CDR3 has 16 amino acids. The CDR3 sequence: CASSLNPGQPSYEQYF. The CDR3 DNA is TGTGCCAGCAGCTTAAACCCGGGACAGCCCTCCTACGAGCAGTACTTC.

Worth noting for this clonotype: One base away lies a much larger clone, so this may be a sequencing read error. The conserved phenylalanine or tryptophan normally closing the CDR3 is absent here, so this likely arose from a read error. The chain has TRBV6-5 and TRBJ2-7; 7 bases align to TRBD1. Trimming cost V 2 bases and J 0 bases; bases outside gene matches: 1. Germline V lookup: CDR1 MNHEY, CDR2 SVGAGI. The CDR3 sequence is 14 residues long. CDR3 sequence reads: CASSYGTDSYEQYY. DNA of the CDR3: TGTGCCAGCAGTTACGGGACAGACTCCTACGAGCAGTACTAC.

This clonotype was found a few times. The chain carries TRBV7-9 and TRBJ2-1; D remains unclear. The CDR3 totals 14 residues. V was shortened by 1 base and J by 9 bases, with 13 bases between the two germline ends. Germline V lookup: CDR1 SEHNR, CDR2 FQNEAQ (reference sequence). The CDR3 protein is CASSLVLSVIEQFF. The CDR3 nucleotides read TGTGCCAGCAGCTTAGTTCTGTCTGTGATTGAGCAGTTCTTC.

The genes are TRBV5-1 and TRBJ2-1, with 9 nucleotides matching TRBD2. Germline loops: CDR1 SGHRS, CDR2 YFSETQ. After removal of 2 bases from V and 7 bases from J, the junction contained 7 bases not matched to a gene. CDR3 length: 15 residues. The CDR3 DNA reads as TGCGCCAGCAGCTTCCTTAGCGGGAGAGGGAATGAGCAGTTCTTC. Protein: CASSFLSGRGNEQFF.

This clonotype was observed many times. The chain employs TRBV29-1 and TRBJ2-1; 9 bases align to TRBD1. Germline values: CDR1 SQVTM, CDR2 ANQGSEA. The junction had 10 bases not matched to a gene; V was cut back by 7 bases and J by 9 bases. This CDR3 has 13 residues. The DNA for the CDR3 is TGCAGCGCCGGCGGGACAGGGAGCGGTGAGCAGTTCTTC. Residues: CSAGGTGSGEQFF.

This clonotype was detected many times. The chain employs TRBV20-1 and TRBJ1-2; D uncertain. The ends were cut back, 3 bases at V and 1 base at J, with 6 bases in the middle. Germline CDR1 and CDR2: DFQATT and SNEGSKA (reference sequence). The CDR3 is made up of 12 amino acids. The CDR3 spells CSASPINYGYTF. In nucleotides, the CDR3 is TGCAGTGCTAGCCCGATTAACTATGGCTACACCTTC.

This clonotype occurred a few times. CDR3 sequence: CSAQGEREGLLFF. CDR3 DNA: TGCAGTGCTCAAGGCGAGCGGGAGGGCCTCCTGTTCTTC. The rearrangement links TRBV20-1 to TRBJ2-1, with 10 nucleotides matching TRBD2. The CDR3 is 13 amino acids. V was pared by 5 bases and J by 15 bases, with 13 bases of the junction left unmatched. Germline CDR1 is DFQATT and CDR2 is SNEGSKA (reference sequence).

The V call is TRBV7-9, the J call TRBJ1-3, with unresolved D. Trimming left V 2 bases short and J 0 bases short, with 11 bases between. CDR3 length equals 16 residues. Germline CDR1 and CDR2: SEHNR and FQNEAQ (reference sequence). DNA for the CDR3: TGTGCCAGCAGCTTAACAGCCGGAATCTCTGGAAACACCATATATTTT. Translating gives CASSLTAGISGNTIYF.

In this sample, this clonotype turned up many times. The chain carries TRBV6-1 and TRBJ1-4, with D possibly matching TRBD1 (5 bases). This CDR3 contains 13 residues. CDR1 and CDR2 (germline): MNHNS, SASEGT. V was pared by 6 bases and J by 7 bases, with 12 bases between. The CDR3 reads CASSAGRVEKLFF. The CDR3 nucleotides are TGTGCCAGCAGCGCGGGACGAGTTGAAAAACTGTTTTTT.

This clonotype appeared many times. The rearrangement links TRBV6-2 or TRBV6-3 to TRBJ1-5; no definite D call. With 0 bases removed from V and 6 bases from J, the gap between germline ends came to 15 bases. Germline lookup yields CDR1 MNHEY and CDR2 SVGEGT. CDR3 length: 16 residues. The CDR3 reads CASSYSTGGRAQPQHF. In DNA form, the CDR3 reads TGTGCCAGCAGTTACTCGACTGGTGGACGAGCTCAGCCCCAGCATTTT.

Many counts were recorded for this clonotype. J is TRBJ2-1 and V is TRBV7-9, with 8 bases aligning to TRBD2. Germline assignment: CDR1 SEHNR and CDR2 FQNEAQ (reference sequence). The trim removed 4 bases at V and 3 bases at J, leaving 8 bases unmatched. CDR3 length equals 16 residues. The DNA of the CDR3 is TGTGCCAGCAGCTCTTCCGGGACTAGAGTCTACAATGAGCAGTTCTTC. Translated, it gives CASSSSGTRVYNEQFF. Based on the CDR3 plus reference TRBV7-9 and TRBJ2-1, the full variable domain is DTGVSQNPRHKITKRGQNVTFRCDPISEHNRLYWYRQTLGQGPEFLTYFQNEAQLEKSRLLSDRFSAERPKGSFSTLEIQRTEQGDSAMYLCASSSSGTRVYNEQFFGPGTRLTVL.